This T cell receptor (beta chain) was sequenced in a study of spatial heterogeneity in lung cancer. From the 5' RACE reads, TCRdb called clonotypes with MiXCR, one entry per CDR3 protein. The sample has about 7,000 distinct CDR3 sequences, about 14% seen once. Sample time point: sample taken at primary tumor resection. Unsorted whole RNA of tumor, nontumor lung or frozen PBMC was sequenced. Trimming took 2 bases from V and 5 from J; bases not matched to a gene: 10. The CDR3 spans 16 residues. Germline lookup yields CDR1 SEHNR and CDR2 FQNEAQ (reference sequence). The sample holds many counts of this clonotype. Antigen specificity is unknown. The study, taken as a whole, reports: It was found that expanded intratumoral alpha and beta TCR counts tracked tumor mutation counts.

V is TRBV7-9 and J is TRBJ2-7, with TRBD1 identical over 9 bases. The receptor was derived from a male donor with early-stage non-small cell lung cancer. The specimen was lung tumor tissue, collected at surgery. The CDR3, as DNA: TGTGCCAGCAGCTTAATATCGGGGACAGGGATCAACGAGCAGTACTTC. Its protein product is CASSLISGTGINEQYF.